The TCR beta chain described here comes from a study of T cell responses to AZD1222 COVID-19 vaccine. Study results and limitations: The donors showed a predominance of white British ancestry and of females, with possible underestimation of clonal diversity. Spike-specific TCR repertoires showed rising breadth and depth after two AZD1222 doses. Baseline serostatus was positive in only a handful of AZD1222 recipients. There were vaccine-associated CD4 TCRs across spike, dominant at 160-218 and 743-854.

There are 13 residues in the CDR3. V lost 5 bases and J 2 bases, leaving 10 bases between the germline ends. The germline CDR1 and CDR2 sequences are GTSNPN and SVGIG (reference sequence). Some clones are missing from TCRdb's copy, which holds only in-frame ones; the method was immunoSEQ multiplex PCR. Of 150,000 to 200,000 clones listed, around 90% are singletons. With regard to this clone: Its antigen remains unknown.

The chain joins TRBV30 to TRBJ2-1, with D unclear. The source is an adult in good health. The material sequenced was peripheral blood, taken on day 0 of AZD1222 vaccination. In DNA, the CDR3 is TGTGCCTGGGCTAGGGCCACCTACAATGAGCAGTTCTTC. This translates into CAWARATYNEQFF.